This entry lists 16 T cell receptor beta chains sequenced from one sample in a study of control samples from healthy donors and cancer patients. The repertoire was sequenced with immunoSEQ multiplex PCR; TCRdb's copy has only in-frame clones and lacks some. The sample contains 65,000 to 85,000 clones, roughly 90% of which appear only once. The specimen was PBMCs. The receptors were gathered from a woman aged 50 to 65 with colorectal cancer.

This clone has only one observation. This rearrangement joins TRBV3-1 (or the pseudogene TRBV3-2) to TRBJ2-6; 8 positions match TRBD1. The CDR3 is made up of 12 amino acids. CDR1 is LGHDT, CDR2 YNNKEL, per germline (reference sequence). Trimming at V came to 0 bases and at J to 15 bases, leaving 1 base not matched to a gene. This CDR3 reads CASSQETGDLTF. CDR3 sequence (DNA): TGTGCCAGCAGCCAAGAGACAGGGGACCTGACTTTC.

The CDR3 spells CASRSGAAGTQYF. CDR3 nucleotides: TGCGCCAGCAGGTCTGGGGCCGCCGGGACGCAGTATTTT. The chain couples TRBV5-1 to TRBJ2-3, with D perhaps TRBD1 (5 bases). The CDR3 has 13 amino acids. Per the germline V gene, CDR1 is SGHRS and CDR2 is YFSETQ. V lost 5 bases and J lost 9, with 16 bases in between.

The chain has TRBV10-2 and TRBJ2-1; TRBD1 might be the D (7 bases). Trimming pared 6 bases from V and 4 bases from J, leaving 16 bases between. This CDR3 is 15 amino acids long. CDR1 and CDR2 (germline): WSHSY, SAAADI. CDR3 bases: TGCGCCAGCAGAGCCGGGGGACAGTCTTACAATGAGCAGTTCTTC. Residues: CASRAGGQSYNEQFF.

This rearrangement joins TRBV28 to TRBJ1-4; D call uncertain. Germline V gene lookup returns CDR1 MDHEN and CDR2 SYDVKM. Trimming took off 3 bases at V and 2 bases at J, with 1 base between the two ends. This CDR3 comprises 12 residues. For the CDR3, the DNA is TGTGCCAGCAGTTTTACTAATGAAAAACTGTTTTTT. Residues: CASSFTNEKLFF.

J is TRBJ2-5 and V is TRBV30; TRBD2 aligns across 9 bases. Losses at the gene ends were 0 bases for V and 9 bases for J; bases not matched to a gene: 5. This CDR3 is 13 amino acids long. Germline CDR1 reads GTSNPN; CDR2 reads SVGIG (reference sequence). CDR3 amino acids: CAWSVQGGGAQYF. CDR3 bases: TGTGCCTGGAGTGTACAAGGCGGGGGGGCCCAGTACTTC.

The J gene is TRBJ2-1, the V gene TRBV23-1; D call uncertain. TRBV23-1 is noted as an ORF with a role that remains uncertain. The CDR3 consists of 14 residues. Trimming cost V 6 bases and J 10 bases, with 19 bases left between them. The CDR3 spells CASSHLSQRKEQFF. The CDR3 DNA follows: TGCGCCAGCAGCCACTTGTCCCAACGAAAGGAGCAGTTCTTC.

The chain uses TRBV28 and TRBJ1-2, with TRBD1 identical over 10 bases. Germline V gene sequence: CDR1 MDHEN, CDR2 SYDVKM. The V and J ends lost 5 bases and 7 bases, in that order; junction bases with no gene match: 10. This CDR3 comprises 15 residues. The CDR3 DNA reads TGTGCCAGCAGTCCATCGACAGGGGGCGGAGGTGGCTACACCTTC. As protein: CASSPSTGGGGGYTF.

V usage is TRBV10-3 and J usage is TRBJ1-2; D is uncertain. Germline assignment: CDR1 ENHRY and CDR2 SYGVKD. V lost 3 bases, J lost 1 base, and 9 bases lay in between. This CDR3 spans 14 amino acids. The CDR3: CAISDPTRNYGYTF. CDR3 in DNA: TGTGCCATCAGTGACCCTACACGTAACTATGGCTACACCTTC.

V is TRBV4-3 and J is TRBJ2-1, with 8 nucleotides matching TRBD2. This CDR3 has 15 amino acids. Germline CDR1 reads LGHNA; CDR2 reads YSLEER. The V gene end was trimmed by 0 bases and the J gene end by 4 bases; junction bases not matched to a gene: 2. Here the CDR3 DNA reads TGCGCCAGCAGCCAAGATCGGGGGGGGTACAATGAGCAGTTCTTC. Encoded protein: CASSQDRGGYNEQFF.

The chain recombines TRBV6-6 with TRBJ1-1, with D hard to call. V was pared by 0 bases and J by 1 base, with 9 bases between. This CDR3 has 15 residues. Germline values: CDR1 MNHNY, CDR2 SVGAGI (reference sequence). This CDR3 is CASSYSGSANTEAFF. CDR3 bases: TGTGCCAGCAGTTACTCGGGCTCGGCGAACACTGAAGCTTTCTTT.

Notes on this clone: The same CDR3 can be traced to other DNA sequences in this sample. The chain recombines TRBV12-3 or TRBV12-4 with TRBJ1-2; 7 nucleotides match TRBD1. This CDR3 is 13 amino acids long. J gave up 2 bases and V 4 bases, and 1 base lay outside the gene matches. As DNA, the CDR3 is TGTGCCAGCAGTTCGGGACAGAACTATGGCTACACCTTC. Its translation: CASSSGQNYGYTF.

This rearrangement joins TRBV7-8 to TRBJ2-7; 8 bases fit TRBD1. V gave up 3 bases and J gave up 5 bases; unmatched junction bases: 3. Germline V gene data show CDR1 as SGHVS and CDR2 as FQNEAQ. The CDR3 is 13 amino acids. As DNA, the CDR3 is TGTGCCAGCAGCTTGGACAGGGTTAACGAGCAGTACGTC. Protein sequence: CASSLDRVNEQYV.

The chain links TRBV2 to TRBJ2-3; no firm D call. Germline V gives CDR1 SNHLY, CDR2 FYNNEI. Between the trimmed V and J ends, which lost 4 bases and 0 bases, there was a span of 8 bases. The CDR3 is made up of 14 amino acids. The CDR3 region has the DNA TGTGCCAGCAGTGGCGGTTGGAGCACAGATACGCAGTATTTT. Residues: CASSGGWSTDTQYF.

The gene calls are TRBV24-1 and TRBJ2-2, with D perhaps TRBD1 (6 bases). This CDR3 has 15 residues. Germline assignment: CDR1 KGHDR and CDR2 SFDVKD. The germline V and J ends were trimmed by 4 bases and 5 bases, with 13 bases remaining between them. The CDR3 nucleotides read TGTGCCACCAGTGAATCAGGACAGATTACCGGGGAGCTGTTTTTT. This sequence encodes CATSESGQITGELFF.

The V gene is TRBV2, the J gene TRBJ1-5; TRBD1 might be the D (6 bases). The germline gives CDR1 SNHLY, CDR2 FYNNEI. The germline V and J ends were trimmed by 6 bases and 3 bases, with 9 bases remaining between them. The CDR3 extends over 13 amino acids. The CDR3 loop is CASRYRANQPQHF. Written as DNA, the CDR3 is TGTGCCAGCAGGTACAGGGCCAATCAGCCCCAGCATTTT.

This chain connects TRBV19 to TRBJ1-6; no definite D call. The germline V gene has CDR1 LNHDA and CDR2 SQIVND (reference sequence). The CDR3 is 14 residues long. V shed 0 bases and J shed 6 bases, with 6 bases lying between them. CDR3 residues: CASSIDRVNSPLHF. For the CDR3, the DNA is TGTGCCAGTAGTATAGATCGGGTTAATTCACCCCTCCACTTT.